The rows below give T cell receptor beta chains drawn from one sample of a study of cytomegalovirus exposure and HLA in healthy donors. The repertoire was sequenced with immunoSEQ multiplex PCR; TCRdb's copy has only in-frame clones and lacks some. The table records around 110,000 clones, around a tenth of them present only once. The material sequenced was PBMCs. These receptor sequences come from a man younger than 45 in good health and CMV-seronegative. The conserved cysteine and the conserved F or W are not part of the CDR3 here. Each record gives: V gene, J gene, CDR3 protein.

TRBV30	TRBJ2-2	AWSVNAPGELF
TRBV9	TRBJ2-1	ASSVGREQF
TRBV19	TRBJ2-6	ASRPSTGSGSTKPYSGANVLT
TRBV30	TRBJ2-4	AWRPEGNIQY
TRBV4-3	TRBJ2-4	ASSQDLTSSAKNIQY
TRBV19	TRBJ1-1	ASSPDKRTEAF
TRBV7-2	TRBJ1-2	ASTREQSNYGYT
TRBV29-1	TRBJ2-3	SVEEGPDTQY
TRBV4-3	TRBJ1-6	ASSPNPGTGVGSPLH
TRBV12-5	TRBJ2-5	ASARDQETQY
TRBV19	TRBJ2-3	ASSPASTDTQY
TRBV6-5	TRBJ1-2	ASSYVSGANYGYT
TRBV2	TRBJ2-3	ASSYGTSGTDTQY
TRBV5-1	TRBJ2-3	ASSMTSGRALGTDTQY
TRBV7-6	TRBJ2-7	ASSSGTGGWYEQY
TRBV5-1	TRBJ1-4	ASSSAVATNEKLF
TRBV27	TRBJ1-2	ASSLSGGGYGYT
TRBV19	TRBJ1-5	ASTLLDNPGTHYSNQPQH
TRBV13	TRBJ2-1	ASSSKRGSSYNEQF
TRBV10-3	TRBJ1-5	AISSGLGQPQH
TRBV15	TRBJ2-7	ATSRENSGVYEQY
TRBV5-1	TRBJ2-7	ASSPGTGVYEQY
TRBV2	TRBJ2-4	ASSEQGTNIQY
TRBV4-3	TRBJ2-1	ASSQDLANEQF
TRBV6-5	TRBJ2-3	ASSSPAGGRDTQY
TRBV5-1	TRBJ2-5	ASSLGAGYQETQY
TRBV5-4	TRBJ2-6	ASSPTGAGANVLT
TRBV10-2	TRBJ2-2	ASSVRLAGGSGELF
TRBV19	TRBJ1-5	ASSILGRGSNQPQH
TRBV5-1	TRBJ2-1	ASSLVAGGAYEQF
TRBV9	TRBJ2-3	ASSTHRVGTDTQY
TRBV6-5	TRBJ2-2	ASKGQGAVTGELF
TRBV19	TRBJ1-1	ARHPPDHRANTEAF
TRBV5-4	TRBJ2-2	ASSQLVPVRELF
TRBV5-1	TRBJ2-3	ASSSRTSTDTQY
TRBV6-1	TRBJ1-1	ASSNLGQLNTEAF
TRBV27	TRBJ2-7	ASTPDRLAWGYEQY
TRBV9	TRBJ2-5	ASSPGETQY
TRBV7-9	TRBJ2-7	ASSLPNGQPGSYEQY
TRBV4-2	TRBJ2-1	ASSHPPSASSYNEQF
TRBV10-3	TRBJ2-7	AIRDSYEQY
TRBV18	TRBJ2-1	ASSPRDSHNEQF
TRBV6-5	TRBJ1-2	ASRMGHIYGYT
TRBV2	TRBJ2-7	ASSLDRGEQY
TRBV27	TRBJ2-1	ASSAHLAGSYNEQF